This TCR beta chain comes out of a study of technical replicates of blood from several donors. Between the trimmed V and J ends, which lost 6 bases and 12 bases, there was a span of 15 bases. This CDR3 contains 12 residues. In germline, CDR1 is LGHNT, CDR2 FRNRAP. Method: immunoSEQ multiplex PCR; TCRdb's copy keeps in-frame clones and lacks some. Of 75,000 to 100,000 clones in the sample, about 94% were seen once. The chain employs TRBV12-5 and TRBJ1-5; a weak D match, TRBD1 (5 bases). This TCR was sampled from a human donor in good health. The sequencing sample was made of T cells isolated from PBMCs. The chain's CDR3 is CASGPPSGGQHF. In DNA form, the CDR3 reads TGTGCTAGTGGCCCCCCCTCCGGGGGCCAGCATTTT.